The 21 T cell receptor beta chains below come from one sample, sequenced in a study of cytomegalovirus exposure and HLA in healthy donors (dated by TCRdb to about 2017). The library relied on the immunoSEQ multiplex PCR assay. TCRdb provides this immuneACCESS table in a form limited to in-frame rearrangements. Some clones are lacking; in checked studies, under half of them reflect an unresolved V gene, and why the rest are absent is not known. The sample includes approximately 170,000 clones, with around 85% observed a single time. In total, the top ten clones hold 16% of the sample. Source material: PBMCs. The receptors stem from a man in his late teens or twenties in good health and CMV-seropositive.

The sample holds one count of this clone. The V and J genes are TRBV6-1 and TRBJ1-3; tentatively, D is TRBD1 (5 bases). The CDR3 length is 15 residues. Looked up from germline, CDR1 is MNHNS and CDR2 is SASEGT. Trimming took off 5 bases at V and 0 bases at J, with 11 bases between the two ends. Here the CDR3 DNA reads TGTGCCAGCAGTATAAGACAGTTCTCTGGAAACACCATATATTTT. This sequence encodes CASSIRQFSGNTIYF.

This clone has only a few counts. This chain uses TRBV28 with TRBJ2-2, with D maybe TRBD1 (6 bases). The CDR3 spans 14 residues. V was shortened by 3 bases and J by 5 bases, with 10 bases between the two germline ends. From germline, CDR1 is MDHEN and CDR2 SYDVKM. The CDR3, as DNA: TGTGCCAGCAGTTTCCCAGACAGGACCGGGGAGCTGTTTTTT. It translates to CASSFPDRTGELFF.

This clone was observed at least ten times. The rearrangement joins TRBV29-1 to TRBJ1-1; 8 bases line up with TRBD1. The germline gives CDR1 SQVTM, CDR2 ANQGSEA. This CDR3 region has 13 residues. J was trimmed by 3 bases and V by 3 bases; bases with no gene match: 3. The CDR3, as DNA: TGCAGCGTTGACGAGACAGGGGACACTGAAGCTTTCTTT. It encodes CSVDETGDTEAFF.

The V gene is TRBV11-2, the J gene TRBJ2-7; D is possibly TRBD1 (7 bases). V dropped 3 bases and J dropped 4 bases, with 16 bases sitting between them. This CDR3 contains 15 residues. Germline V gene data show CDR1 as SGHAT and CDR2 as FQNNGV. The CDR3 coding sequence is TGTGCCAGCAGCTTCACGGACAGGACTACGTACGAGCAGTACTTC. It codes for CASSFTDRTTYEQYF.

This chain joins TRBV2 and TRBJ2-7; 7 bases are a match to TRBD2. Per germline, CDR1 SNHLY and CDR2 FYNNEI. With 8 bases clipped from V and 7 bases from J, the junction kept 8 bases outside the gene matches. The CDR3 is 12 residues long. The CDR3 coding sequence is TGTGCCAGCCAGGGCGGGAGAGCGGAGCAGTACTTC. Its protein is CASQGGRAEQYF. Based on the CDR3 plus reference TRBV2 and TRBJ2-7, the full variable domain is EPEVTQTPSHQVTQMGQEVILRCVPISNHLYFYWYRQILGQKVEFLVSFYNNEISEKSEIFDDQFSVERPDGSNFTLKIRSTKLEDSAMYFCASQGGRAEQYFGPGTRLTVT.

Only a few counts were recorded for this clone. The chain combines TRBV5-1 with TRBJ1-1; D not certain. This CDR3 region has 15 residues. CDR1 is SGHRS, CDR2 YFSETQ, per germline. Between the trimmed V and J ends, which lost 4 bases and 5 bases, there was a span of 18 bases. CDR3 loop: CASSQDTLGGTEAFF. Written as DNA, the CDR3 is TGCGCCAGCAGCCAAGACACTCTGGGAGGTACTGAAGCTTTCTTT.

Of note for this clone: In the same sample, other DNA sequences code for this CDR3. The chain couples TRBV5-1 to TRBJ2-3; the D gene is possibly TRBD2 (6 bases). This CDR3 comprises 14 residues. Germline CDR1 reads SGHRS; CDR2 reads YFSETQ. With 2 bases removed from V and 5 bases from J, the gap between germline ends came to 12 bases. As DNA, the CDR3 is TGCGCCAGCAGCTTAGCGGGCTTGCTAGATACGCAGTATTTT. It is translated as CASSLAGLLDTQYF.

The chain is built from TRBV29-1 and TRBJ1-2; TRBD1 matches at 7 bases. After removal of 6 bases from V and 4 bases from J, the junction contained 8 bases not matched to a gene. Germline-derived CDR1 and CDR2 are SQVTM and ANQGSEA. The CDR3 runs to 13 residues. The CDR3 nucleotides read TGCAGCGTGGGCAGGGGGGAAAGCTATGGCTACACCTTC. This codes for CSVGRGESYGYTF. Using reference TRBV29-1 and TRBJ1-2 for the parts outside the CDR3, the full variable domain is SAVISQKPSRDICQRGTSLTIQCQVDSQVTMMFWYRQQPGQSLTLIATANQGSEATYESGFVIDKFPISRPNLTFSTLTVSNMSPEDSSIYLCSVGRGESYGYTFGSGTRLTVV.

This chain connects TRBV4-2 to TRBJ2-3; 8 nucleotides match TRBD2. V lost 1 base to trimming and J lost 0 bases; unmatched junction nucleotides: 3. Looked up from germline, CDR1 is LGHNA and CDR2 is YNFKEQ. This CDR3 spans 16 amino acids. The DNA of the CDR3 is TGTGCCAGCAGCCAAGGGACTAGCACGAGCACAGATACGCAGTATTTT. It encodes CASSQGTSTSTDTQYF.

The V call is TRBV11-2, the J call TRBJ1-2; 7 positions agree with TRBD1. Germline V gene sequence: CDR1 SGHAT, CDR2 FQNNGV. Losses at the gene ends were 1 base for V and 7 bases for J; bases not matched to a gene: 9. The length of the CDR3 is 15 residues. The CDR3 DNA follows: TGTGCCAGCAGCTTAGCCCTGGCAGGGGGAAGTGGCTACACCTTC. Its protein is CASSLALAGGSGYTF.

The chain is built from TRBV5-6 and TRBJ1-3, with D perhaps TRBD1 (6 bases). The V gene lost 1 base and the J gene lost 7 bases, with 12 bases spanning the gap. Per germline, CDR1 SGHDT and CDR2 YYEEEE. The CDR3 sequence is 14 residues long. The CDR3 region has the DNA TGTGCCAGCAGCTTGACAGGGAAAGGGAACACCATATATTTT. Its translation is CASSLTGKGNTIYF.

The genes are TRBV30 and TRBJ2-3; D is unresolved. The CDR3 has 16 residues. V dropped 4 bases and J dropped 0 bases, with 17 bases sitting between them. Germline-derived CDR1 and CDR2 are GTSNPN and SVGIG (reference sequence). The DNA for the CDR3 is TGTGCCTGGACAGATTTTAAAATGCTTAGCACAGATACGCAGTATTTT. Encoded protein: CAWTDFKMLSTDTQYF.

V and J are TRBV9 and TRBJ1-4; TRBD1 agrees at 7 bases. This CDR3 has 15 residues. Germline lookup yields CDR1 SGDLS and CDR2 YYNGEE. V dropped 3 bases and J dropped 1; count of bases not matched to a gene: 3. The CDR3 nucleotides are TGTGCCAGCAGCGCCGACAGGGAAACTAATGAAAAACTGTTTTTT. Translated, it gives CASSADRETNEKLFF.

V is TRBV6-5 and J is TRBJ1-2; tentative D call: TRBD1 (6 bases). In germline, CDR1 is MNHEY, CDR2 SVGAGI. Between the trimmed V and J ends, which lost 0 bases and 7 bases, there was a span of 9 bases. This CDR3 contains 13 residues. In DNA form, the CDR3 reads TGTGCCAGCAGTTACTCGACAGGACGTGGCTACACCTTC. This gives the protein CASSYSTGRGYTF.

CDR3 DNA sequence: TGTGCCAGCAAAACAGGGAATGAGCAGTTCTTC. Translating it yields CASKTGNEQFF. The chain recombines TRBV28 with TRBJ2-1; D may be TRBD1 (6 bases). Germline assignment: CDR1 MDHEN and CDR2 SYDVKM. The V end was cut by 7 bases, the J end by 7 bases, with 8 bases between. This CDR3 is 11 amino acids long.

The chain joins TRBV2 to TRBJ2-3, with D unclear. Trimming removed 3 bases from V and 0 bases from J, with 4 bases in between. CDR3 length: 13 residues. Looked up from germline, CDR1 is SNHLY and CDR2 is FYNNEI. CDR3 sequence: CASSDVSTDTQYF. In DNA, the CDR3 is TGTGCCAGCAGTGACGTGAGCACAGATACGCAGTATTTT.

The chain combines TRBV30 with TRBJ1-2, with 10 bases matching TRBD1. The junction had 9 bases not matched to a gene; V was cut back by 0 bases and J by 8 bases. Looked up from germline, CDR1 is GTSNPN and CDR2 is SVGIG (reference sequence). The CDR3 totals 15 residues. In nucleotides, the CDR3 is TGTGCCTGGAGTGTACTGGACAGGGGGATTTGGGGCTACACCTTC. It specifies CAWSVLDRGIWGYTF.

About this clone: Other DNA sequences in the same sample also yield this CDR3. The chain recombines TRBV28 with TRBJ1-2, with unresolved D. CDR3 length: 11 amino acids. Germline V lookup: CDR1 MDHEN, CDR2 SYDVKM. Between the trimmed V and J ends, which lost 4 bases and 8 bases, there was a span of 8 bases. The CDR3 DNA reads as TGTGCCAGCAGTTCAGGTTCGGGCTACACCTTC. Encoded protein: CASSSGSGYTF.

This chain connects TRBV9 to TRBJ2-1, with 9 bases aligning to TRBD2. V gave up 4 bases and J gave up 1 base; unmatched junction bases: 9. The germline gives CDR1 SGDLS, CDR2 YYNGEE. The CDR3 contains 17 residues. CDR3 in amino acids: CASSLSSGSISYNEQFF. DNA for the CDR3: TGTGCCAGCAGCTTAAGTAGCGGGAGTATTTCCTACAATGAGCAGTTCTTC.

The gene calls are TRBV5-1 and TRBJ2-7, with 9 bases identical to TRBD1. V dropped 1 base and J dropped 7; count of bases not matched to a gene: 3. The CDR3 is 13 amino acids. Germline V lookup: CDR1 SGHRS, CDR2 YFSETQ. The CDR3 region is CASSLTGGREQYF. CDR3 nucleotides: TGCGCCAGCAGCTTGACAGGGGGCAGAGAGCAGTACTTC. The complete variable domain, with remaining parts taken from reference TRBV5-1 and TRBJ2-7, reads KAGVTQTPRYLIKTRGQQVTLSCSPISGHRSVSWYQQTPGQGLQFLFEYFSETQRNKGNFPGRFSGRQFSNSRSEMNVSTLELGDSALYLCASSLTGGREQYFGPGTRLTVT.

The V gene is TRBV6-5, the J gene TRBJ1-4, with D possibly matching TRBD1 (6 bases). V was pared by 0 bases and J by 8 bases, with 10 bases between. CDR1 MNHEY and CDR2 SVGAGI come from the germline V gene. The length of the CDR3 is 14 residues. The CDR3 coding sequence is TGTGCCAGCAGTTACTCGAGACAGGCCGAAAAACTGTTTTTT. Amino acid sequence: CASSYSRQAEKLFF.